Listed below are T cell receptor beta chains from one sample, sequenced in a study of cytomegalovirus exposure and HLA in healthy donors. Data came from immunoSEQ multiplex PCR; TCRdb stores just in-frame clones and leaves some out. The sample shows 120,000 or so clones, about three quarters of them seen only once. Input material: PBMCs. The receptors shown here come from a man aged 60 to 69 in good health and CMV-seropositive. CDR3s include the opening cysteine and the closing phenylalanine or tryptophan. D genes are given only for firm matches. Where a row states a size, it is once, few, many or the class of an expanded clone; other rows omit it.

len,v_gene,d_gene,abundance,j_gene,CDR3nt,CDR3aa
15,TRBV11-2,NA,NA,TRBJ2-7,TGTGCCAGCAGCTTAGGGGCCACCCGAGGAGGCGAGCAGTACTTC,CASSLGATRGGEQYF
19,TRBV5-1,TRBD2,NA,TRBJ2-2,TGCGCCAGCAGTCTACCGGCGGGGGGGCTAATATTGAACACCGGGGAGCTGTTTTTT,CASSLPAGGLILNTGELFF
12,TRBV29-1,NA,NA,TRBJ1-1,TGCAGCGTTGGGTCAGGTGACACTGAAGCTTTCTTT,CSVGSGDTEAFF
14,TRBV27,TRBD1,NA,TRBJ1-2,TGTGCCAGCAGAACGACAGGGAACTTCTATGGCTACACCTTC,CASRTTGNFYGYTF
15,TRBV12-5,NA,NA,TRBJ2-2,TGTGCTAGTGGTCTCGGGACAACGAACACCGGGGAGCTGTTTTTT,CASGLGTTNTGELFF
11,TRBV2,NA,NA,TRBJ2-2,TGTGCCAGCAGGGCCGCCGGGGAGCTGTTTTTT,CASRAAGELFF
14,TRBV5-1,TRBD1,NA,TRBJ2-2,TGCGCCAGCAGAAGGACAGGGTCGACCGGGGAGCTGTTTTTT,CASRRTGSTGELFF
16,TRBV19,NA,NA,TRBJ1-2,TGTGCCAGTAGCCGGGGGAGACTTCTAGCTCACTATGGCTACACCTTC,CASSRGRLLAHYGYTF
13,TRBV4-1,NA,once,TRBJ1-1,TGCGCCAGCAGCCAAGAGAGGAGGAGGGGAGCTTTCTTT,CASSQERRRGAFF
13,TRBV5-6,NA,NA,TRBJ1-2,TGTGCCAGCAGCTTGGCGGTCATGGATGGCTACACCTTC,CASSLAVMDGYTF
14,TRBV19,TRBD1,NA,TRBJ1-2,TGTGCCAGTAGTCTTACAGGGGTCGACTATGGCTACACCTTC,CASSLTGVDYGYTF
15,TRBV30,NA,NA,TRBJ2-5,TGTGCCTGGAATGCAGGGTTTATTTTAGGAGAGACCCAGTACTTC,CAWNAGFILGETQYF
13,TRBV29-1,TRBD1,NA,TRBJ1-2,TGCAGCGTTGCCTCGGGACAGGGTGGGATCTACACCTTC,CSVASGQGGIYTF
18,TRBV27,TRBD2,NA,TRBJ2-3,TGTGCCAGCAGTTTATCAAGGACTAGCGGGGCCCTCACAGATACGCAGTATTTT,CASSLSRTSGALTDTQYF
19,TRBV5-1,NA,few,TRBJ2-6,TGCGCCAGCAGCTACGTTGGAAGGGGGTCAGGGTGGGGGGCCAACGTCCTGACTTTC,CASSYVGRGSGWGANVLTF
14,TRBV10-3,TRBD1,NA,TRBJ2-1,TGTGCCATCAGGGAAGACAGGGCGTACAATGAGCAGTTCTTC,CAIREDRAYNEQFF
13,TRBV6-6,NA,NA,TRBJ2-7,TGTGCCACCAGGGCCCCCGGGACCTACGAGCAGTACTTC,CATRAPGTYEQYF
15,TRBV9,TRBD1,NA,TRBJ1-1,TGTGCCAGCAGCGTAGGTGGGACAGGGAACACTGAAGCTTTCTTT,CASSVGGTGNTEAFF
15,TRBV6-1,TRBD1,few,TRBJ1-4,TGTGCCAGCAGCCCAGGGACAGGGTTTAATGAAAAACTGTTTTTT,CASSPGTGFNEKLFF
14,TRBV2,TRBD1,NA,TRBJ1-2,TGTGCCAGCAGTGATCGGACAGGCACGGACGGCTACACCTTC,CASSDRTGTDGYTF
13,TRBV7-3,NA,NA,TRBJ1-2,TGTGCCAGCAGCCTGAGGGATGGCGATGGCTACACCTTC,CASSLRDGDGYTF
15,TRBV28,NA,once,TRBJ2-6,TGTGCCAGCAGTTTACCCGGCTCTGGGGCCAACGTCCTGACTTTC,CASSLPGSGANVLTF
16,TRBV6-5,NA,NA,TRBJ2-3,TGTGCCAGCAGTTACAGGAGTAGCCCTCAACCGGATACGCAGTATTTT,CASSYRSSPQPDTQYF
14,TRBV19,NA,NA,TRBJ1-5,TGTGCCAGTAGTATCGACAGCCAGTTCAGGCCCCAGCATTTT,CASSIDSQFRPQHF
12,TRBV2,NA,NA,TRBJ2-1,TGTGCCAGCAGTGACACTCGTAATGAGCAGTTCTTC,CASSDTRNEQFF
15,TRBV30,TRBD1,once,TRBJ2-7,TGTGCCTGGAGCCGACAGGGTCGAAGCTCCTACGAGCAGTACTTC,CAWSRQGRSSYEQYF
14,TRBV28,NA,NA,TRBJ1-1,TGTGCCAGCACTCCTGGAGGGCTGTACACTGAAGCTTTCTTT,CASTPGGLYTEAFF
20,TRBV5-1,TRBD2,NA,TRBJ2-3,TGCGCCAGCAGCTTGGGACTAGCGGGGAGCCCCATCCACACACAAGATACGCAGTATTTT,CASSLGLAGSPIHTQDTQYF
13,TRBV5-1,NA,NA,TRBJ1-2,TGCGCCAGCAGCTATTCAAGACAGGATGGCTACACCTTC,CASSYSRQDGYTF
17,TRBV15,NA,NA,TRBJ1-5,TGTGCCACCAGCAGAGAATCCCCCAGGGTAAAGAATCAGCCCCAGCATTTT,CATSRESPRVKNQPQHF
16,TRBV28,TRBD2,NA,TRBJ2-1,TGTGCCAGCAGTTCCTGGACTAGCGGGGTCTACAATGAGCAGTTCTTC,CASSSWTSGVYNEQFF
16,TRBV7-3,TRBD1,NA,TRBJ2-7,TGTGCCAGCAGCTTACTCGGGACAGGGGTCCCCTACGAGCAGTACTTC,CASSLLGTGVPYEQYF
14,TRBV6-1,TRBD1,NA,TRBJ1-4,TGTGCCAGCAGTGTGGGGACAGGTCCTGAAAAACTGTTTTTT,CASSVGTGPEKLFF
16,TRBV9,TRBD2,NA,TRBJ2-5,TGTGCCAGCAGCGGACCTAGCGGGAGGTTTTCAGAGACCCAGTACTTC,CASSGPSGRFSETQYF
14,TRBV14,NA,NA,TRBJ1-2,TGTGCCAGCAGCCCCTTTTTCGGGGGTTATGGCTACACCTTC,CASSPFFGGYGYTF
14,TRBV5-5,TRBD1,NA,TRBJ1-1,TGTGCCAGCAGGCGGGACAGGGAATCGTCTGAAGCTTTCTTT,CASRRDRESSEAFF
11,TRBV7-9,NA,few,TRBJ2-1,TGTGCCAGCAGCTTTAGACAGGAGCAGTTCTTC,CASSFRQEQFF
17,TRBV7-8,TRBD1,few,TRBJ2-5,TGTGCCAGCAGCTTAGCGAGGATCGGACAGGTGCGTCGGACCCAGTACTTC,CASSLARIGQVRRTQYF
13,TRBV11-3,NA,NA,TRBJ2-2,TGTGCCAGCAGTGGGCGCTGGTCCGGGGAGCTGTTTTTT,CASSGRWSGELFF
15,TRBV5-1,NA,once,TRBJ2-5,TGCGCCAGCAGCCTAGGGGTAGACAGAGTAGAGACCCAGTACTTC,CASSLGVDRVETQYF